This T cell receptor (beta chain) was retrieved from a study of blood T cell repertoires in COVID-19. On the study more broadly: The United States, Italy and Spain provided the acute and convalescent COVID-19 samples. PBMCs, B-cell-depleted T cells, or T cells were the source of the cDNA or gDNA that made up the material.

This CDR3 has 13 residues. The V and J ends lost 3 bases and 3 bases respectively, with 5 bases between them. As handled by the study authors: Counts of nucleated cells, estimated from reference gene primer amplification, were obtained. Here immunoSEQ multiplex PCR was the method, and the copy in TCRdb shows in-frame clones only, minus some. From that table come the V and J calls and clone size; the DNA was used to work out D and trimming. Of 55,000 to 60,000 clones in the sample, about four fifths are singletons; the top ten hold approximately 15%. V usage is TRBV12-3 or TRBV12-4 and J usage is TRBJ2-2; no reliable D call. The sequenced sample consisted of peripheral blood. This TCR was recovered from a man between 65 and 85 years old with active COVID-19. Here the CDR3 DNA reads TGTGCCAGCAGTTTTACAGACACCGGGGAGCTGTTTTTT. This gives the protein CASSFTDTGELFF.